One sample yielded the 17 T cell receptor beta chains listed below, sequenced in a study of T-cell reconstitution after alpha-beta-depleted transplantation in children. A TCRbeta library incorporating unique molecular identifiers was prepared. TCRdb re-called the PCR reads with MiXCR, one entry per CDR3 protein. The sample lists just over 950,000 distinct CDR3 sequences; 25% to 30% were seen once. The material sequenced was PBMCs, mostly from graft donor cells, taken 360 days after TCRalphabeta/CD19-depleted stem cell transplant. Receptors were obtained from a boy younger than two who had a stem cell transplant for SCID, so the T cells may come from the graft donor.

This rearrangement joins TRBV20-1 to TRBJ2-1; TRBD2 is a possible D gene (5 bases). V lost 6 bases to trimming and J lost 7 bases, with 22 bases between them. CDR1 is DFQATT, CDR2 SNEGSKA, per germline (reference sequence). The CDR3 covers 15 residues. The chain's CDR3 is CSAPLLSPWENEQFF. In DNA, the CDR3 is TGCAGTGCCCCGTTGTTGAGCCCATGGGAGAATGAGCAGTTCTTC.

J is TRBJ2-7 and V is TRBV5-1, with 12 bases that match TRBD2. Losses at the gene ends were 2 bases for V and 2 bases for J; bases not matched to a gene: 8. In germline, CDR1 is SGHRS, CDR2 YFSETQ. This CDR3 comprises 17 residues. CDR3 nucleotide sequence: TGCGCCAGCAGCTTCGCCGGGACTAGCGGGCGGGCCTACGAGCAGTACTTC. Translating it yields CASSFAGTSGRAYEQYF.

The table lists this clonotype with a few counts. The rearrangement uses TRBV20-1 and TRBJ2-5; D ambiguous. V lost 2 bases and J 3 bases, leaving 7 bases between the germline ends. Germline loops: CDR1 DFQATT, CDR2 SNEGSKA (reference sequence). The CDR3 sequence is 12 residues long. In nucleotides, the CDR3 is TGCAGTGCTAGAATTATGGAAGAGACCCAGTACTTC. Its protein product is CSARIMEETQYF.

The chain uses TRBV15 and TRBJ2-3; 7 bases agree with TRBD2. Trimming took 3 bases from V and 5 from J; bases not matched to a gene: 5. The germline V gene has CDR1 LNHNV and CDR2 YYDKDF (reference sequence). CDR3 length equals 14 residues. CDR3 bases: TGTGCCACCAGCAGGGGGGGGGGTAAAGATACGCAGTATTTT. It codes for CATSRGGGKDTQYF.

J is TRBJ1-1 and V is TRBV7-9; D is perhaps TRBD1 (5 bases). V dropped 5 bases and J dropped 4 bases, with 11 bases sitting between them. Per germline, CDR1 SEHNR and CDR2 FQNEAQ (reference sequence). The length of the CDR3 is 13 residues. In DNA, the CDR3 is TGTGCCAGCAGCCTGGGACCTTTCACTGAAGCTTTCTTT. Its protein product is CASSLGPFTEAFF.

The chain employs TRBV4-3 and TRBJ2-3; D uncertain. V was pared by 0 bases and J by 0 bases, with 10 bases between. Germline V gives CDR1 LGHNA, CDR2 YSLEER. The CDR3 contains 16 residues. The CDR3 here is CASSQDWVPSTDTQYF. For the CDR3, the DNA is TGCGCCAGCAGCCAAGATTGGGTCCCGAGCACAGATACGCAGTATTTT.

This rearrangement joins TRBV20-1 to TRBJ1-2; 7 nucleotides agree with TRBD1. The germline gives CDR1 DFQATT, CDR2 SNEGSKA (reference sequence). After removal of 1 base from V and 8 bases from J, the junction contained 4 bases not matched to a gene. The CDR3 is 12 amino acids. CDR3 amino acids: CSARGQGNGYTF. The CDR3 bases are TGCAGTGCTAGAGGACAGGGAAACGGCTACACCTTC.

In its sample, this clonotype was seen a few times. V and J are TRBV4-2 and TRBJ2-3, with 7 positions matching TRBD1. The germline gives CDR1 LGHNA, CDR2 YNFKEQ. With V trimmed by 0 bases and J by 4 bases, 4 bases remained unmatched. The CDR3 has 15 amino acids. The CDR3 DNA follows: TGTGCCAGCAGCCAAGATAGGGGGCGCCCAGATACGCAGTATTTT. The encoded protein is CASSQDRGRPDTQYF.

The chain couples TRBV19 to TRBJ2-3, with 10 nucleotides matching TRBD2. V dropped 6 bases and J dropped 2; count of bases not matched to a gene: 2. This CDR3 has 14 amino acids. CDR1 and CDR2 from the germline V gene are LNHDA and SQIVND (reference sequence). CDR3 sequence: CASRTSGTTDTQYF. CDR3 sequence (DNA): TGTGCCAGTAGAACTAGCGGGACCACAGATACGCAGTATTTT.

The V gene is TRBV20-1, the J gene TRBJ2-1; TRBD2 is a possible D gene (5 bases). The CDR3 has 14 residues. CDR1 and CDR2 (germline): DFQATT, SNEGSKA (reference sequence). The CDR3 is CSGWSSSFYNEQFF. The CDR3 nucleotides read TGCAGCGGTTGGTCTAGCAGTTTCTACAATGAGCAGTTCTTC.

The V gene is TRBV4-1, the J gene TRBJ1-5; TRBD1 matches 9 bases. Germline CDR1 reads MGHRA; CDR2 reads YSYEKL. With 3 bases clipped from V and 2 bases from J, the junction kept 8 bases outside the gene matches. CDR3 size: 17 residues. The CDR3 coding sequence is TGCGCCAGCAGCCAGGCTACAGGGGGCGCAGGCAATCAGCCCCAGCATTTT. It codes for CASSQATGGAGNQPQHF.

This clonotype was counted a few times. The chain recombines TRBV4-2 with TRBJ2-7; the match to TRBD2 covers 10 bases. The CDR3 runs 16 residues. V gave up 4 bases and J gave up 3 bases; unmatched junction bases: 9. Germline V lookup: CDR1 LGHNA, CDR2 YNFKEQ. The CDR3, as DNA: TGTGCCAGCAGCCGGGGAACTAGCGGGGCAGACTACGAGCAGTACTTC. It encodes CASSRGTSGADYEQYF.

This clonotype was counted a single time. This rearrangement joins TRBV29-1 to TRBJ1-1; D is unclear. Deletions cut 5 bases from V and 1 base from J, with 2 bases between. Germline CDR1 SQVTM, CDR2 ANQGSEA. This CDR3 spans 10 amino acids. The CDR3 DNA sequence: TGCAGCGTTTGGAACACTGAAGCTTTCTTT. It is translated as CSVWNTEAFF.

This clonotype has only one observation. The genes are TRBV5-1 and TRBJ2-3, with 10 bases aligning to TRBD2. The CDR3 is 15 amino acids. V lost 1 base and J lost 4; bases outside the gene matches: 3. Germline-derived CDR1 and CDR2 are SGHRS and YFSETQ. The CDR3 DNA reads as TGCGCCAGCAGCTTGTCTAGCGGGGGCTCAGATACGCAGTATTTT. It codes for CASSLSSGGSDTQYF. The variable domain in full, with the rest retrieved from reference TRBV5-1 and TRBJ2-3, is KAGVTQTPRYLIKTRGQQVTLSCSPISGHRSVSWYQQTPGQGLQFLFEYFSETQRNKGNFPGRFSGRQFSNSRSEMNVSTLELGDSALYLCASSLSSGGSDTQYFGPGTRLTVL.

This chain joins TRBV5-1 and TRBJ2-3; 9 bases match TRBD2. This CDR3 comprises 16 residues. The junction had 8 bases not matched to a gene; V was cut back by 2 bases and J by 4 bases. Germline V lookup: CDR1 SGHRS, CDR2 YFSETQ. The CDR3 is CASSFYPSGAADTQYF. The CDR3 coding sequence is TGCGCCAGCAGCTTTTATCCTAGCGGGGCCGCAGATACGCAGTATTTT.

This clonotype came up a few times. The gene calls are TRBV12-3 or TRBV12-4 and TRBJ2-5, with D perhaps matching TRBD1 (6 bases). The CDR3 has 16 residues. The V end lost 6 bases, the J end lost 1 base, and 18 bases lay between the germline ends. CDR3 protein: CASSHRVSPIQETQYF. CDR3 coding DNA: TGTGCCAGCAGCCACAGGGTTTCCCCCATCCAAGAGACCCAGTACTTC.

The V gene is TRBV28, the J gene TRBJ2-2, with 7 bases fitting TRBD2. This CDR3 spans 18 amino acids. CDR1 and CDR2 from the germline V gene are MDHEN and SYDVKM. Trimming took 2 bases from V and 4 from J; bases not matched to a gene: 13. The CDR3 is CASSLPLVGGAFTGELFF. The CDR3 DNA sequence: TGTGCCAGCAGTTTACCTTTGGTGGGAGGGGCGTTCACCGGGGAGCTGTTTTTT.